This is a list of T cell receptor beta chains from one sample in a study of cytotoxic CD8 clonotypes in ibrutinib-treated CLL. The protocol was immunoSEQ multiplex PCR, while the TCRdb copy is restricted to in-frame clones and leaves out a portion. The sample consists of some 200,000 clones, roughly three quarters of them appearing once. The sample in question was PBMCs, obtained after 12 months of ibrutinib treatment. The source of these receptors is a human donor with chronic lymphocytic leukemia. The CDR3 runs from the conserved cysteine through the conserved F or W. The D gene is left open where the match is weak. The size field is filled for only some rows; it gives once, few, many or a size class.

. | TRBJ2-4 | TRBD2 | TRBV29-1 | TGCAGCGTGAAGGGACTAGCGGAGAGGGGAAACATTCAGTACTTC | CSVKGLAERGNIQYF
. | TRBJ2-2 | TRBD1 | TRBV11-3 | TGTGCCAGCAGCTCGACAGGGGGGGACACCGGGGAGCTGTTTTTT | CASSSTGGDTGELFF
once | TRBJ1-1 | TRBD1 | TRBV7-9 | TGTGCCAGTGCCCCGGGACAGATAAACACTGAAGCTTTCTTT | CASAPGQINTEAFF
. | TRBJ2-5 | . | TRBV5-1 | TGCGCCAGCAGCTTGGGGGGGCTAGCGGCTCAAGAGACCCAGTACTTC | CASSLGGLAAQETQYF
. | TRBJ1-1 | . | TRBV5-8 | TGTGCCAGCAGCTTGTTTGGGTCGGGGAACACTGAAGCTTTCTTT | CASSLFGSGNTEAFF
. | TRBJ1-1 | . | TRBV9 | TGTGCCAGCAGCGTAAGCACGAACACTGAAGCTTTCTTT | CASSVSTNTEAFF
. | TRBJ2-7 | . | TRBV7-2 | TGTGCCAGCAGCTTCGCAGTGGGGGAGCAGTACTTC | CASSFAVGEQYF
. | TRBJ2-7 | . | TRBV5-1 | TGCGCCAGCAGCTTCGATAGAAGTGAGCAGTACTTC | CASSFDRSEQYF
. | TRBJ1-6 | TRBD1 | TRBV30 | TGTGCCTGGAGGGGACAGGGGGCCCAGAGCTCCTATAATTCACCCCTCCACTTT | CAWRGQGAQSSYNSPLHF
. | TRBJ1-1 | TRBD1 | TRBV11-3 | TGTGCCAGCAGTCAGGGGGCTAACACTGAAGCTTTCTTT | CASSQGANTEAFF
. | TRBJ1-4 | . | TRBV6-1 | TGTGCCAGCAGTGAATTGCCCGGGGAAAAACTGTTTTTT | CASSELPGEKLFF
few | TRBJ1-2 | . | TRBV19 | TGTGCCAGTACCACAGACAGGCACCTCCCCCTCTATGGCTACACCTTC | CASTTDRHLPLYGYTF
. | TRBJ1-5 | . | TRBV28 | TGTGCCAGCAGTCTAGCATTAAGGAATCAGCCCCAGCATTTT | CASSLALRNQPQHF
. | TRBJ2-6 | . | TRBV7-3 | TGTGCCAGCAGCTTAGGTTTCGCAGACTCTGGGGCCAACGTCCTGACTTTC | CASSLGFADSGANVLTF
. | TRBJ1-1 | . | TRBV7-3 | TGTGCCAGCAGCGCCTCTTTGAACACTGAAGCTTTCTTT | CASSASLNTEAFF
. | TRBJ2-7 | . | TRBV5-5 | TGTGCCAGCAGCTTGGAAGCCCACTACGAGCAGTACTTC | CASSLEAHYEQYF
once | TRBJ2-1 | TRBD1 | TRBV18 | TGTGCCAGCTCACCGAGGGACAGTTCCTACAATGAGCAGTTCTTC | CASSPRDSSYNEQFF
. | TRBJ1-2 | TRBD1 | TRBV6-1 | TGTGCCAGCAGTGACGTTCAGGGGGGGATCTATGGCTACACCTTC | CASSDVQGGIYGYTF
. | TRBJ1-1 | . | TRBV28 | TGTGCCAGCAGTCCGGGGAGAGGCACTGAAGCTTTCTTT | CASSPGRGTEAFF
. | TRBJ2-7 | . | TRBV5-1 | TGCGCCAGCAGCTTGGCCGGAGGGCAGGGGTACGAGCAGTACTTC | CASSLAGGQGYEQYF
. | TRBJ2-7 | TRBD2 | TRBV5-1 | TGCGCCAGCAGCGACCCTTCAGCGGGAGAGGCCGAGCAGTACTTC | CASSDPSAGEAEQYF
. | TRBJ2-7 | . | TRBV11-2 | TGTGCCAGCAGCTTAGAGGCACCCTCCTACGAGCAGTACTTC | CASSLEAPSYEQYF
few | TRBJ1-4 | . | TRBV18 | TGTGCCAGCTCACCTACAGCCGCTGCCTCTAATGAAAAACTGTTTTTT | CASSPTAAASNEKLFF
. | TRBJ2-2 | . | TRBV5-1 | TGCGCCAGCAGCTTGTACGGCCCCGAACAGGGGAACACCGGGGAGCTGTTTTTT | CASSLYGPEQGNTGELFF